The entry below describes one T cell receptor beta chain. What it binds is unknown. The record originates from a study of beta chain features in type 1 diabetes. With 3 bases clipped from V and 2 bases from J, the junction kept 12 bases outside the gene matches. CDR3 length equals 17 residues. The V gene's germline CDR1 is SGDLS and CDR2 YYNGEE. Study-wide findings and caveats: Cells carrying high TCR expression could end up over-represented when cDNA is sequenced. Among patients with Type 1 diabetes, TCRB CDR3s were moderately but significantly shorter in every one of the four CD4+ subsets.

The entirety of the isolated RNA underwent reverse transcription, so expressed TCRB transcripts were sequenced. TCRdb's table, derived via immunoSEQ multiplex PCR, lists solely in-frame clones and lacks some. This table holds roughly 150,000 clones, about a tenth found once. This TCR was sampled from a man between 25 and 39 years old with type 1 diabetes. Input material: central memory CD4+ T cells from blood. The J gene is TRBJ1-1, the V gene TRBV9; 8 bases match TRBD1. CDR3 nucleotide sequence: TGTGCCAGCAGCGCCTGGGTTGGAACAGGGGGTAACACTGAAGCTTTCTTT. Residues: CASSAWVGTGGNTEAFF.